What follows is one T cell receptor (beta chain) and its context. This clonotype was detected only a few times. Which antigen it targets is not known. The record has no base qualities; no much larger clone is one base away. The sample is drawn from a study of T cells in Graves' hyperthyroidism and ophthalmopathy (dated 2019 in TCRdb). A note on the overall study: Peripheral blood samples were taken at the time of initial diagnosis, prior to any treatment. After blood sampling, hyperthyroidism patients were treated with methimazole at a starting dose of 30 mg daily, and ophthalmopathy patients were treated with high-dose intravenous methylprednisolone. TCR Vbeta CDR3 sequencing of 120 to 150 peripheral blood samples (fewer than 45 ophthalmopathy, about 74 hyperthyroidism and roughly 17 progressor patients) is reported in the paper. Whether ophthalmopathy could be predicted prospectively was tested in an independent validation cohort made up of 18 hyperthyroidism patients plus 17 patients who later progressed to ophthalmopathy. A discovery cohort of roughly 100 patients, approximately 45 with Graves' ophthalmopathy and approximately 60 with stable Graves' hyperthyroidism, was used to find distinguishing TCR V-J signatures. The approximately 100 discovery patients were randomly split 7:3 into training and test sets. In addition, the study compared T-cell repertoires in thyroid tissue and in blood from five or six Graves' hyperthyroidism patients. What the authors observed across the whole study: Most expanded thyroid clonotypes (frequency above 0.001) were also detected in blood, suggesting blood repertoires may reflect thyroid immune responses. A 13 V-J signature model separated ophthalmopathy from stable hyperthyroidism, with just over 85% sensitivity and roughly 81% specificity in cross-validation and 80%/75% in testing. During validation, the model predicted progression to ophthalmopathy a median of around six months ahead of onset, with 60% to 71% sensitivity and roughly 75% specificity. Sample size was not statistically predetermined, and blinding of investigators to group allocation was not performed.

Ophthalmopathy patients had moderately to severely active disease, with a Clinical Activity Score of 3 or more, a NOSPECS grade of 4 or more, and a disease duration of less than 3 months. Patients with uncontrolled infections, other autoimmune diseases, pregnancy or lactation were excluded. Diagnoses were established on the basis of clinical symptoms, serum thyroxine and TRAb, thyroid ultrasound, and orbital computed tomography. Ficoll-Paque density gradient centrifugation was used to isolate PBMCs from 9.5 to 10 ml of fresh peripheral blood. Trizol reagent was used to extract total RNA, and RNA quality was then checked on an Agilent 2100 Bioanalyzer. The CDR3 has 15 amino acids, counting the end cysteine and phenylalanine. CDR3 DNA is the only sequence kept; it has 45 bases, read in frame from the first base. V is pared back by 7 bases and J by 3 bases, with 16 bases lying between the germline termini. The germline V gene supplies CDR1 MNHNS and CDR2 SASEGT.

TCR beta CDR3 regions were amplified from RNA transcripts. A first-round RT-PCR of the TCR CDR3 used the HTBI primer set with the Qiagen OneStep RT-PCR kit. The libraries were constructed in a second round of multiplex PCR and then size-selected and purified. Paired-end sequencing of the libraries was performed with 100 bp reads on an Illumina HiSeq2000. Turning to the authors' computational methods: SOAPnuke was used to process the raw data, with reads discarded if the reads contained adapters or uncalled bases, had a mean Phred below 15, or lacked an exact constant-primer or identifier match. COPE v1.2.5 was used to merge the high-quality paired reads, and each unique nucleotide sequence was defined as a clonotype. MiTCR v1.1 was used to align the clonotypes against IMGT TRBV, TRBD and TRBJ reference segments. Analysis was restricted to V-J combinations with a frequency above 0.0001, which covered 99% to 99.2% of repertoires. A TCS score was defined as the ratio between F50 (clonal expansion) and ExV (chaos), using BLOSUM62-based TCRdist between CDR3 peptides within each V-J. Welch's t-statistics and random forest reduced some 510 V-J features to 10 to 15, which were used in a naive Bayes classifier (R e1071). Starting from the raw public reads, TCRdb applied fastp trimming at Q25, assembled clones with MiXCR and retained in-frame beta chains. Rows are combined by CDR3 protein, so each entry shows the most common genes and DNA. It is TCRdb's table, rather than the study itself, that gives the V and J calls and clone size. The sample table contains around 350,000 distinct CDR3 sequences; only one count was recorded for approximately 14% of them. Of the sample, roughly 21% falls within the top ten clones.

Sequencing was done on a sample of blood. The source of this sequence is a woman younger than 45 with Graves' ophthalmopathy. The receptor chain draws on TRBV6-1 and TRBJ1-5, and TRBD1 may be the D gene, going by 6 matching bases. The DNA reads TGTGCCAGCACCTCCCCAGGGGAGACCAATCAGCCCCAGCATTTT. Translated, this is CASTSPGETNQPQHF.